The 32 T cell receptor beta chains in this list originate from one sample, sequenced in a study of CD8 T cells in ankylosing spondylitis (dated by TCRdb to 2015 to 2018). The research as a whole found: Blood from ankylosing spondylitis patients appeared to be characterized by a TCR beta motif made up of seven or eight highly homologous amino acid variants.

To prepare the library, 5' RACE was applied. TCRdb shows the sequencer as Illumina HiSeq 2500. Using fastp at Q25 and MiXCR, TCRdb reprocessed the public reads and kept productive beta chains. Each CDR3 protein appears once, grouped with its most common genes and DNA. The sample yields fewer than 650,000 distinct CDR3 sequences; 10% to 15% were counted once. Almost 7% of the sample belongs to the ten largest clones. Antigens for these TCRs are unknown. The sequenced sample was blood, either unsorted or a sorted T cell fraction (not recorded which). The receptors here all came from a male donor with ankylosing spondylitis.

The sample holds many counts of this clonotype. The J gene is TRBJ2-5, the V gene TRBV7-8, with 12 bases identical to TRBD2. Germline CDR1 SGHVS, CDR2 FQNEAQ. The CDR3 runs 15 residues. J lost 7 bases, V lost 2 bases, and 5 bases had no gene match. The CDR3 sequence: CASSLSPSGRGTQYF. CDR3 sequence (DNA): TGTGCCAGCAGCTTAAGTCCTAGCGGGAGGGGGACCCAGTACTTC.

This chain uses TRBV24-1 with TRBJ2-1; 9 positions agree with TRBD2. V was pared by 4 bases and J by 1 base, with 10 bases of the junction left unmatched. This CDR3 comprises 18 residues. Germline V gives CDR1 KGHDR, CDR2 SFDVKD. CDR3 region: CATSDPILAGFSYNEQFF. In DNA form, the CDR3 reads TGTGCCACCAGTGACCCTATTCTAGCGGGATTTTCCTACAATGAGCAGTTCTTC.

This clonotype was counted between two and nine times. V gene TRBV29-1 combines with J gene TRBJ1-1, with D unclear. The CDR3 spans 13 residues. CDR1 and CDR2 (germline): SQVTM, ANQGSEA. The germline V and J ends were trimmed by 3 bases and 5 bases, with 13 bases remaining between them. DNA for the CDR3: TGCAGCGTTGACACGGGCCGAGAGACTGAAGCTTTCTTT. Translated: CSVDTGRETEAFF. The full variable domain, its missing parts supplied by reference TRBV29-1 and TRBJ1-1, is SAVISQKPSRDICQRGTSLTIQCQVDSQVTMMFWYRQQPGQSLTLIATANQGSEATYESGFVIDKFPISRPNLTFSTLTVSNMSPEDSSIYLCSVDTGRETEAFFGQGTRLTVV.

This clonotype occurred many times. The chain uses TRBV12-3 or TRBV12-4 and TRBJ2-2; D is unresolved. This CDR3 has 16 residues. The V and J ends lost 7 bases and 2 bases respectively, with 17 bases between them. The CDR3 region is CASIPSDLLNTGELFF. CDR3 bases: TGTGCCAGCATTCCCTCGGACCTACTTAACACCGGGGAGCTGTTTTTT.

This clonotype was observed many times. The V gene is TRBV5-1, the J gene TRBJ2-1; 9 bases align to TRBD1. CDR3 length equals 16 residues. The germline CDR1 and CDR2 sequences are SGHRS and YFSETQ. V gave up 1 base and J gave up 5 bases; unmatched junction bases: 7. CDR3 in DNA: TGCGCCAGCAGCTTGACCTTTTGGACAGGGGACAATGAGCAGTTCTTC. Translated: CASSLTFWTGDNEQFF.

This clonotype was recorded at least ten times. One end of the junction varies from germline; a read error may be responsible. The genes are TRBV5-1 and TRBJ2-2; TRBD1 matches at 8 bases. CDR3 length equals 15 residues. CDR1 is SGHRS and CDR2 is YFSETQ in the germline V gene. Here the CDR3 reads CASSSGTGNTGELFF. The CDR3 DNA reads TGTGCCAGCTCATCCGGGACAGGGAACACCGGGGAGCTGTTTTTT.

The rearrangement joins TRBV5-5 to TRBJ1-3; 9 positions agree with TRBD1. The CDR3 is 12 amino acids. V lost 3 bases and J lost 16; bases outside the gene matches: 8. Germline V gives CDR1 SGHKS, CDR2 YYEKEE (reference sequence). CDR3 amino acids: CASSSYGTGMYF. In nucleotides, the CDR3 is TGTGCCAGCAGCTCGTACGGGACAGGGATGTATTTT.

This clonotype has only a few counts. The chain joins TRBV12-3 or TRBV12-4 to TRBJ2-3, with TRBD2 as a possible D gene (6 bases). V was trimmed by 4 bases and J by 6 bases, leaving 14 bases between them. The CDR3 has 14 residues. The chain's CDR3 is CASSYSVRGDTQYF. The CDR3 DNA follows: TGTGCCAGCAGTTATTCGGTGCGGGGCGATACGCAGTATTTT.

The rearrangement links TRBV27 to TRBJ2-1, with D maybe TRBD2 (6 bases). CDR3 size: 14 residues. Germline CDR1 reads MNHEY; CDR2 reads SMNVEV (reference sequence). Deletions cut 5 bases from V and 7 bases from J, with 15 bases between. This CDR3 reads CASSHGTGSNEQFF. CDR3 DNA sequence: TGTGCCAGCAGTCATGGGACTGGGTCGAATGAGCAGTTCTTC.

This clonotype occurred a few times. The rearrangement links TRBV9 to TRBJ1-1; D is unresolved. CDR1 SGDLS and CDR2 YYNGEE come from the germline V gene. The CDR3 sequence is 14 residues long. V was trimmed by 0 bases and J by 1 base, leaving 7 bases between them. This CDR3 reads CASSVGPENTEAFF. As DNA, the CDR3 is TGTGCCAGCAGCGTAGGTCCGGAGAACACTGAAGCTTTCTTT. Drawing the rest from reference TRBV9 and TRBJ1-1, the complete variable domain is DSGVTQTPKHLITATGQRVTLRCSPRSGDLSVYWYQQSLDQGLQFLIQYYNGEERAKGNILERFSAQQFPDLHSELNLSSLELGDSALYFCASSVGPENTEAFFGQGTRLTVV.

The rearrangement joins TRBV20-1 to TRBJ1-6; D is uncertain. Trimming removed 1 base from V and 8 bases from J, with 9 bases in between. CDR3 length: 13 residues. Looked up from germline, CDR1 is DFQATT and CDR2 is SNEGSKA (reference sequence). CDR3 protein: CSARGPTDSPLHF. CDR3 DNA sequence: TGCAGTGCTAGAGGTCCCACGGATTCACCCCTCCACTTT.

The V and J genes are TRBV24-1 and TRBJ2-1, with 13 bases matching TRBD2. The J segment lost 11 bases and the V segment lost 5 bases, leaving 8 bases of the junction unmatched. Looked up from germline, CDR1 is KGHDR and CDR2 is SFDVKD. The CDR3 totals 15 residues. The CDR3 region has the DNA TGTGCCACCAGTGGGACTAGCGGGAGCGGGGATAAGCAGTTCTTC. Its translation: CATSGTSGSGDKQFF.

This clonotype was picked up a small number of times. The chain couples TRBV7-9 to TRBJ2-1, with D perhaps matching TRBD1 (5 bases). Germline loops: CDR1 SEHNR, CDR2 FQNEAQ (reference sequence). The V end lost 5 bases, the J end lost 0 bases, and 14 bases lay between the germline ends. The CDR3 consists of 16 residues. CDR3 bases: TGTGCCAGCAGCCCCCGGCAGGGAAGCTCCTACAATGAGCAGTTCTTC. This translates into CASSPRQGSSYNEQFF. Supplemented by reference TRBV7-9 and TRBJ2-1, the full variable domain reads DTGVSQNPRHKITKRGQNVTFRCDPISEHNRLYWYRQTLGQGPEFLTYFQNEAQLEKSRLLSDRFSAERPKGSFSTLEIQRTEQGDSAMYLCASSPRQGSSYNEQFFGPGTRLTVL.

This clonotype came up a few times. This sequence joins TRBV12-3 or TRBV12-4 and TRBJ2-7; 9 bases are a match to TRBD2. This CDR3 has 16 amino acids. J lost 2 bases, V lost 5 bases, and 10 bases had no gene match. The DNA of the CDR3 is TGTGCCAGCAGTGGACCGACTAGCGGCATCCCCTACGAGCAGTACTTC. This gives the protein CASSGPTSGIPYEQYF.

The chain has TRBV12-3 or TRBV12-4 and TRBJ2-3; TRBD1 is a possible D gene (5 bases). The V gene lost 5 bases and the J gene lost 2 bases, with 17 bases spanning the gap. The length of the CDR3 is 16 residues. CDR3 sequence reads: CASSLGVGALTDTQYF. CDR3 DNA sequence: TGTGCCAGCAGTCTAGGGGTAGGGGCCCTCACAGATACGCAGTATTTT.

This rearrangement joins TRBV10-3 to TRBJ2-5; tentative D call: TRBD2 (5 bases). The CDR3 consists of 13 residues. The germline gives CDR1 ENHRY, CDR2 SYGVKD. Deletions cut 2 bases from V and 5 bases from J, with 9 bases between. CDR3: CAISETRGETQYF. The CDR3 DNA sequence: TGTGCCATCAGTGAGACTCGAGGGGAGACCCAGTACTTC.

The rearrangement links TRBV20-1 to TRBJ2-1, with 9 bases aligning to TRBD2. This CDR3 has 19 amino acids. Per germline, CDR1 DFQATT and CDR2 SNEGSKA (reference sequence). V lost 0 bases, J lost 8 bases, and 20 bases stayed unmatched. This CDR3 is CSARDRQGSGREGRHEQFF. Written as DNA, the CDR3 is TGCAGTGCTAGAGATCGACAGGGAAGCGGGCGGGAGGGCCGGCATGAGCAGTTCTTC.

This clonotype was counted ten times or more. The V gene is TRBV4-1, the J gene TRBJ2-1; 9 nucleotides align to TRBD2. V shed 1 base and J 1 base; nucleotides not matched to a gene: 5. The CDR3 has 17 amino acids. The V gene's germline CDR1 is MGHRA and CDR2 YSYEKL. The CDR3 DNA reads TGCGCCAGCAGCCAAGTCTTGACTAGCGGTTCCTACAATGAGCAGTTCTTC. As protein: CASSQVLTSGSYNEQFF.

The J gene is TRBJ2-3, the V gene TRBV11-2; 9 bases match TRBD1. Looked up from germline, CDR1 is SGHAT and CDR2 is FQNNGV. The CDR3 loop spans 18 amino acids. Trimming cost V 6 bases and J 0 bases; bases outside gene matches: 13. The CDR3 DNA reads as TGTGCCAGCAGTTCTACCGAGGACAGGGGAAGAAGCACAGATACGCAGTATTTT. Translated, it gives CASSSTEDRGRSTDTQYF.

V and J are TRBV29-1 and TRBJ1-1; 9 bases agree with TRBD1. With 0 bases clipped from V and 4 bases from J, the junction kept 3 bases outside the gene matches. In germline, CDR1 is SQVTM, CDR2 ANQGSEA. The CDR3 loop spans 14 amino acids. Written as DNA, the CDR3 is TGCAGCGTTGAAGAGACAGGGGGAGGCACTGAAGCTTTCTTT. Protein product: CSVEETGGGTEAFF.

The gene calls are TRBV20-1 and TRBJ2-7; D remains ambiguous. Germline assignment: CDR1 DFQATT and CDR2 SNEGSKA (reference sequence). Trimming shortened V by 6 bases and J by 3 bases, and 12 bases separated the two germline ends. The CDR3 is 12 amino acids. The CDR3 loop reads CSALGHYYEQYF. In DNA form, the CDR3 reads TGCAGTGCCCTCGGGCACTACTACGAGCAGTACTTC.

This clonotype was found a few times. CDR3 sequence: CASSQVPDSGNTIYF. CDR3 nucleotides: TGTGCCAGCAGCCAAGTTCCGGATTCTGGAAACACCATATATTTT. This chain joins TRBV3-1 and TRBJ1-3; D gene uncertain. This CDR3 is built from 15 residues. V shed 1 base and J shed 1 base, with 8 bases lying between them. CDR1 LGHDT and CDR2 YNNKEL come from the germline V gene (reference sequence).

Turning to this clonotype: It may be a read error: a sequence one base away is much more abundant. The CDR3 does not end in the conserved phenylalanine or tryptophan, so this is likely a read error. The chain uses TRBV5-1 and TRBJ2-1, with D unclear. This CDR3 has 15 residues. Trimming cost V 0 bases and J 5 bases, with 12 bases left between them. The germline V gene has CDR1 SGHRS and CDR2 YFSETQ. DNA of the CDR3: TGCGCCAGCAGCTTGGAATCACAGATTCACAATGAGCAGTTCCTC. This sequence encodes CASSLESQIHNEQFL.

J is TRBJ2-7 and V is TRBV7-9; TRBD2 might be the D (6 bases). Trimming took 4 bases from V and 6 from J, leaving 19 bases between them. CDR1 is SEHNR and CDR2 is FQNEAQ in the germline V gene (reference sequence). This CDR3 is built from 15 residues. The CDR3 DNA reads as TGTGCCAGCAGCTCTAGTGGGCGGGATCTTTTCGAGCAGTACTTC. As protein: CASSSSGRDLFEQYF.

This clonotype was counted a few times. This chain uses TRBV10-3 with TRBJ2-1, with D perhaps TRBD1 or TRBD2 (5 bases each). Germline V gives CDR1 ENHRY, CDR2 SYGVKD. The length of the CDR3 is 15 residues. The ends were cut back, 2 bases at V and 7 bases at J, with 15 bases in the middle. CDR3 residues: CAISEPGTAGNEQFF. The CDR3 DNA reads TGTGCCATCAGTGAGCCCGGGACGGCCGGAAATGAGCAGTTCTTC.

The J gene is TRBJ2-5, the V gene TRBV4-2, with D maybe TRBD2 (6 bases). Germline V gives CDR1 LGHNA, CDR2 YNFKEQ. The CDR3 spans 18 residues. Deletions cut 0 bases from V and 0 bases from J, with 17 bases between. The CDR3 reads CASSQEGLGGAYQETQYF. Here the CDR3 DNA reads TGTGCCAGCAGCCAAGAAGGTCTGGGCGGGGCGTACCAAGAGACCCAGTACTTC.

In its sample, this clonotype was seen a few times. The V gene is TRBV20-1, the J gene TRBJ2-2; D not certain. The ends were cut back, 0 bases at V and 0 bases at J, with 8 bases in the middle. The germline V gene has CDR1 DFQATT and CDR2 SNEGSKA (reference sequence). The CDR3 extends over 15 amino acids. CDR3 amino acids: CSARDLLANTGELFF. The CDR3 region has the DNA TGCAGTGCTAGAGATCTCCTAGCGAACACCGGGGAGCTGTTTTTT.

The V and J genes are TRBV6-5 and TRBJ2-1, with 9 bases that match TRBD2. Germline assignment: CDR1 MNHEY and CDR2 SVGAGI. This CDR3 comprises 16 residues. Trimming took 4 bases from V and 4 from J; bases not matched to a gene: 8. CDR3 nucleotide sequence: TGTGCCAGCAGTTCCCTAGGTAGCGGGAGATACAATGAGCAGTTCTTC. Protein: CASSSLGSGRYNEQFF.

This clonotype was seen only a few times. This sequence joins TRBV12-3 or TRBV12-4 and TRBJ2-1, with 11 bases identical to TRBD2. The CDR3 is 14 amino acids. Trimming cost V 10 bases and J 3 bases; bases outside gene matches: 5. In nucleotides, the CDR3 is TGTGCCATCCTAGCGGGAGGCCTCTACAATGAGCAGTTCTTC. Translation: CAILAGGLYNEQFF.

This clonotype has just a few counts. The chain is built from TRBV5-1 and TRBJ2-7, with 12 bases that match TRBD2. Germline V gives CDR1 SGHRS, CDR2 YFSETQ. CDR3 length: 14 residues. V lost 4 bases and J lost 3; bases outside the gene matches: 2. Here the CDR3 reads CASSGTSGFYEQYF. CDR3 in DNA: TGCGCCAGCAGCGGGACTAGCGGGTTCTACGAGCAGTACTTC.

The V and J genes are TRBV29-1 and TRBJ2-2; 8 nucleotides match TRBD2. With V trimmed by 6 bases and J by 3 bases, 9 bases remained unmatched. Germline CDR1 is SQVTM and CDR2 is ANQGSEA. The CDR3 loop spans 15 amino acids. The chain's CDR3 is CSVRGGTEDTGELFF. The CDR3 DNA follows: TGCAGCGTCCGGGGGGGGACGGAGGACACCGGGGAGCTGTTTTTT.

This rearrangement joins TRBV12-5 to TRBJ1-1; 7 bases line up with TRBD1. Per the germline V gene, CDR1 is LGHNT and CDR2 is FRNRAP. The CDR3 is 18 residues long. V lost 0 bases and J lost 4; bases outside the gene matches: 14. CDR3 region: CASGLVPTRGLVFTEAFF. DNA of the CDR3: TGTGCTAGTGGTTTGGTTCCAACAAGGGGGCTTGTGTTCACTGAAGCTTTCTTT.